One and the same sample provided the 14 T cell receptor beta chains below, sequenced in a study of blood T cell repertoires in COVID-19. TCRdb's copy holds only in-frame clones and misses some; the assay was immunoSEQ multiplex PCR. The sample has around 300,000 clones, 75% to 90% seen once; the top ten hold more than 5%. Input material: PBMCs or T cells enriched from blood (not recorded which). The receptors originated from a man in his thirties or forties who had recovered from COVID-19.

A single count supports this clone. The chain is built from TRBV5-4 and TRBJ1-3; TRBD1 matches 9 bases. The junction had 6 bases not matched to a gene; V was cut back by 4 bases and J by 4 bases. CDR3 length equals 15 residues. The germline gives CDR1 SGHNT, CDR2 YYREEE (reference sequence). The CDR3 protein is CASSPRDRVGNTIYF. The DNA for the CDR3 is TGTGCCAGCAGCCCCCGGGACAGGGTCGGAAACACCATATATTTT.

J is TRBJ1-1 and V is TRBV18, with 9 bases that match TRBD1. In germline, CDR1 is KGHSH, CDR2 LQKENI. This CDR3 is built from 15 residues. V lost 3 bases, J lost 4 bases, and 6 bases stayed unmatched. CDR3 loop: CASSPPMTGGTEAFF. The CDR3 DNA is TGTGCCAGCTCACCGCCTATGACAGGGGGCACTGAAGCTTTCTTT.

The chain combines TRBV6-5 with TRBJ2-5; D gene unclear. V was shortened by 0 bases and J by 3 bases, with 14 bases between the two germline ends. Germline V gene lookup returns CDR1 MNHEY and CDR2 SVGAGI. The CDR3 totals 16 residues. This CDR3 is CASSYSMAVKEETQYF. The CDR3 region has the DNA TGTGCCAGCAGTTACTCTATGGCGGTGAAGGAAGAGACCCAGTACTTC.

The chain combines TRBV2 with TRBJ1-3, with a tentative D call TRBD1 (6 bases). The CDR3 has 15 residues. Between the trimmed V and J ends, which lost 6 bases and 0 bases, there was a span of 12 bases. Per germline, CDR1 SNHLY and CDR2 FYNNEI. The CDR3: CASRRRTDSGNTIYF. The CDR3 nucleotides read TGTGCCAGCAGGCGTCGGACAGACTCTGGAAACACCATATATTTT.

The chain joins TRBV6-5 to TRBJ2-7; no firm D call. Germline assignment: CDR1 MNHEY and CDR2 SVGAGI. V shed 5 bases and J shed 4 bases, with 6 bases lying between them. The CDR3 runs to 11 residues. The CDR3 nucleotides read TGTGCCAGCAGTCGACTTTACGAGCAGTACTTC. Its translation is CASSRLYEQYF.

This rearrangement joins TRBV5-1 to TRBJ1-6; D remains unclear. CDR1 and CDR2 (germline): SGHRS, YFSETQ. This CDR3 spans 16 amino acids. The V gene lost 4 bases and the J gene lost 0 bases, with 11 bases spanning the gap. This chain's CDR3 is CASSLKGGSYNSPLHF. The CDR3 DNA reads TGCGCCAGCAGCCTGAAGGGAGGCTCCTATAATTCACCCCTCCACTTT.

The CDR3 reads CACPPGRGNTGELFF. Here the CDR3 DNA reads TGTGCCTGCCCGCCAGGCAGGGGAAACACCGGGGAGCTGTTTTTT. The V and J genes are TRBV30 and TRBJ2-2; a weak D match, TRBD1 (6 bases). Germline V lookup: CDR1 GTSNPN, CDR2 SVGIG (reference sequence). Trimming took off 6 bases at V and 2 bases at J, with 16 bases between the two ends. This CDR3 is built from 15 residues. The variable domain in full, with the rest retrieved from reference TRBV30 and TRBJ2-2, is SQTIHQWPATLVQPVGSPLSLECTVEGTSNPNLYWYRQAAGRGLQLLFYSVGIGQISSEVPQNLSASRPQDRQFILSSKKLLLSDSGFYLCACPPGRGNTGELFFGEGSRLTVL.

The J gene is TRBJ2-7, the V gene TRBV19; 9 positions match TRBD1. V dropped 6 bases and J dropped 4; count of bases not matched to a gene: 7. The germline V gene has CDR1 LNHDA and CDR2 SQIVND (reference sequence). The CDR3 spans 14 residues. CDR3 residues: CASSPGQGPYEQYF. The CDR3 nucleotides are TGTGCCAGTAGCCCGGGACAGGGACCTTACGAGCAGTACTTC.

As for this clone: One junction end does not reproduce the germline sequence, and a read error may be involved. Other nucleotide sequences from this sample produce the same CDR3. CDR3 amino acids: CASSWTGGLTEAFF. CDR3 in DNA: TGTGCCAGCAGCTGGACAGGGGGTCTGACTGAAGCTTTTTTT. The V call is TRBV11-2, the J call TRBJ1-1; 10 positions match TRBD1. The length of the CDR3 is 14 residues. The germline CDR1 and CDR2 sequences are SGHAT and FQNNGV.

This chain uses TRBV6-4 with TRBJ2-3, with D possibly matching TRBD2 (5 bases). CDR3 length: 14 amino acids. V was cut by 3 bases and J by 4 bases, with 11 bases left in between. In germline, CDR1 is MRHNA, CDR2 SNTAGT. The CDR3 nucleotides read TGTGCCAGCAGTGATCCTGGGCGGGCAGATACGCAGTATTTT. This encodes CASSDPGRADTQYF.

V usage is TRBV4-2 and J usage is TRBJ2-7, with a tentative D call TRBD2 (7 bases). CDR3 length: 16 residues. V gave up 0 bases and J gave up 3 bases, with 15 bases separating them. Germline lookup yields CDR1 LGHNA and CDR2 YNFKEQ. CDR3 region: CASSQEGGGEFYEQYF. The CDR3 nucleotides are TGTGCCAGCAGCCAAGAAGGGGGAGGGGAGTTCTACGAGCAGTACTTC.

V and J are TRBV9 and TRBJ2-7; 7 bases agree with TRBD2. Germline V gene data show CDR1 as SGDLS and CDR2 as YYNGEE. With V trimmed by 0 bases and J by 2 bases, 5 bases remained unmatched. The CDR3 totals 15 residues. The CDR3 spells CASSVDGDYAYEQYF. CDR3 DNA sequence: TGTGCCAGCAGCGTAGATGGGGACTACGCCTACGAGCAGTACTTC.

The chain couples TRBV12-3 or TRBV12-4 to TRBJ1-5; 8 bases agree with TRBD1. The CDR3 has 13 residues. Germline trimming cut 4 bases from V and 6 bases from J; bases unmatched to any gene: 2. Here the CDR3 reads CASSYQGAQPQHF. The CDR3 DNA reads TGTGCCAGCAGTTACCAGGGGGCTCAGCCCCAGCATTTT.

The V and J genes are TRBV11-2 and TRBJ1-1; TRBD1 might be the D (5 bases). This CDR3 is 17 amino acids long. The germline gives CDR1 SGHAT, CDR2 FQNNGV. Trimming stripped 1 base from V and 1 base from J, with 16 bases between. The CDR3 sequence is CASSLVPYDRTNTEAFF. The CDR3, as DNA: TGTGCCAGCAGCTTAGTCCCATACGACAGAACGAACACTGAAGCTTTCTTT. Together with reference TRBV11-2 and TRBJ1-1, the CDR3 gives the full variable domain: EAGVAQSPRYKIIEKRQSVAFWCNPISGHATLYWYQQILGQGPKLLIQFQNNGVVDDSQLPKDRFSAERLKGVDSTLKIQPAKLEDSAVYLCASSLVPYDRTNTEAFFGQGTRLTVV.